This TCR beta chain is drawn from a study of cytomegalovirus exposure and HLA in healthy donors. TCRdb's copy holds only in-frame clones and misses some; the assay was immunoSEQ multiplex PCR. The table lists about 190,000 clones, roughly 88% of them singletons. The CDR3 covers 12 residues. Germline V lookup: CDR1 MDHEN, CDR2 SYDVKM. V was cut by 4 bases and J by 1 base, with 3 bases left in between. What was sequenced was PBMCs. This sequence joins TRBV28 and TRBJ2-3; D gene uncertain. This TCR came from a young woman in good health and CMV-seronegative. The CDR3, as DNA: TGTGCCAGCAGTTCCGGCACAGATACGCAGTATTTT. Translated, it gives CASSSGTDTQYF.